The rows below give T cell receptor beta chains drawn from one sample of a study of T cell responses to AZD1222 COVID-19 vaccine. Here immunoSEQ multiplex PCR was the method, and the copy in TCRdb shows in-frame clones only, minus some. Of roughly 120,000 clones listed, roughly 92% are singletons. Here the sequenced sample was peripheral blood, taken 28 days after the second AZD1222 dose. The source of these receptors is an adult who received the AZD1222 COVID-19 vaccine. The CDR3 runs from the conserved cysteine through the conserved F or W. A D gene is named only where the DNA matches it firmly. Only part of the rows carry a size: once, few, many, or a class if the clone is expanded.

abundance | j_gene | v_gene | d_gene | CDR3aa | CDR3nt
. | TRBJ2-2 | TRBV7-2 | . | CASSLVRNTGELFF | TGTGCCAGCAGCCTGGTCAGGAACACCGGGGAGCTGTTTTTT
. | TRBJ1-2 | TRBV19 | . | CASSVRGDNYGYTF | TGTGCCAGTAGCGTCAGGGGAGACAACTATGGCTACACCTTC
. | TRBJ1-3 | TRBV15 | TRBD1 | CATSRDPTGGLYTIYF | TGTGCCACCAGCAGAGATCCGACAGGGGGCTTGTACACCATATATTTT
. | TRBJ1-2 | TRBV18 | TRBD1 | CASSLDRGNYGYTF | TGTGCCAGCTCACTGGACAGGGGAAACTATGGCTACACCTTC
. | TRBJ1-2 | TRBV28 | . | CASSLTTYGYTF | TGTGCCAGCAGTCTAACAACCTATGGCTACACCTTC
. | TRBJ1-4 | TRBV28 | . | CASSFLGGANEKLFF | TGTGCCAGCAGTTTTTTGGGGGGCGCCAATGAAAAACTGTTTTTT
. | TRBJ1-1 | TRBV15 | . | CATSRAGMNTEAFF | TGTGCCACCAGCAGAGCAGGAATGAACACTGAAGCTTTCTTT
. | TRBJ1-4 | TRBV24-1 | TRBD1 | CATSDDQGAGEKLFF | TGTGCCACCAGTGATGACCAGGGGGCTGGTGAAAAACTGTTTTTT
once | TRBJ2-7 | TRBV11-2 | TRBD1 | CASSFGQVDEQYF | TGTGCCAGCAGCTTTGGACAGGTCGACGAGCAGTACTTC
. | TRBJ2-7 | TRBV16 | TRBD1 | CASSLRNRGEEQYF | TGTGCCAGCAGCCTCAGGAACAGGGGAGAGGAGCAGTACTTC
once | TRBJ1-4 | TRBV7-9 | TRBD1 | CASSPRGAAGEKLFF | TGTGCCAGCAGCCCCAGGGGGGCCGCGGGAGAAAAACTGTTTTTT
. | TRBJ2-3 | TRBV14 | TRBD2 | CASSLPGLKADTQYF | TGTGCCAGCAGCCTGCCGGGACTAAAGGCAGATACGCAGTATTTT
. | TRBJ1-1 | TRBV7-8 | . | CASSLTVDTEAFF | TGTGCCAGCAGCCTGACAGTGGACACTGAAGCTTTCTTT
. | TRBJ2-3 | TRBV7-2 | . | CASSLAQWAGSSTDTQYF | TGTGCCAGCAGCTTAGCGCAGTGGGCGGGGAGTAGCACAGATACGCAGTATTTT
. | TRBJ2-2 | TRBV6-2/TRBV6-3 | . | CASSYHIGGADTGELFF | TGTGCCAGCAGTTACCACATAGGAGGGGCGGACACCGGGGAGCTGTTTTTT
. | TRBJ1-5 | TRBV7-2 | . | CASSSEGRRPQHF | TGTGCCAGCAGCTCAGAGGGCCGGAGGCCCCAGCATTTT
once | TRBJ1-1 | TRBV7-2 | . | CASTSYLNTEAFF | TGTGCCAGCACCTCCTACTTAAACACTGAAGCTTTCTTT
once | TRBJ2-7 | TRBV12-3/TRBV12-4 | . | CASSSGTYEQYF | TGTGCCAGCAGTTCAGGCACCTACGAGCAGTACTTC
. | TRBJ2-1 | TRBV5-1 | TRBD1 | CASRYGQGEEFF | TGCGCCAGCAGGTACGGACAGGGTGAGGAGTTCTTC
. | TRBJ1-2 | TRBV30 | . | CAWSWDGRNYGYTF | TGTGCCTGGAGTTGGGACGGACGGAACTATGGCTACACCTTC
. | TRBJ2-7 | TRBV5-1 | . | CASSPAGSLSEQYF | TGCGCCAGCAGTCCCGCGGGATCATTAAGCGAGCAGTACTTC
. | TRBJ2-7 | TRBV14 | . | CASSQDYEQYF | TGTGCCAGCAGTCAAGACTACGAGCAGTACTTC
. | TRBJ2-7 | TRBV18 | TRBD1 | CASSPSTGGSSYEQYF | TGTGCCAGCTCACCCTCGACAGGGGGCTCCTCCTACGAGCAGTACTTC
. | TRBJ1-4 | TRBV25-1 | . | CASSPPRGEEKLFF | TGTGCCAGCAGTCCCCCCCGGGGGGAAGAAAAACTGTTTTTT
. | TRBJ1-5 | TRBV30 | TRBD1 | CAWSPGTGHYSNQPQHF | TGTGCCTGGAGCCCCGGGACAGGGCACTATAGCAATCAGCCCCAGCATTTT
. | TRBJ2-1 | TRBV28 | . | CASSPAGTYNEQFF | TGTGCCAGCAGTCCGGCAGGGACCTACAATGAGCAGTTCTTC
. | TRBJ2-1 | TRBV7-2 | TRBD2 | CASSFGAGGNEQFF | TGTGCCAGCAGCTTCGGGGCGGGGGGCAATGAGCAGTTCTTC
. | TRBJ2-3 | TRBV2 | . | CASSDGTGTDTQYF | TGTGCCAGCAGTGATGGGACCGGCACAGATACGCAGTATTTT
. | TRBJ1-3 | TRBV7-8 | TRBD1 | CASSPGTGLGNTIYF | TGTGCCAGCAGCCCAGGGACAGGCCTTGGAAACACCATATATTTT
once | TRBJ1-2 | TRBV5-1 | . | CASSGTGSDYGYTF | TGCGCCAGCAGCGGAACAGGGTCTGACTATGGCTACACCTTC
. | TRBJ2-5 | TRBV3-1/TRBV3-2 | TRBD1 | CASSHRQGAEETQYF | TGTGCCAGCAGCCACAGACAGGGGGCTGAGGAGACCCAGTACTTC
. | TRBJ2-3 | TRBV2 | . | CASSEAGPREF | TGTGCCAGCAGTGAAGCGGGTCCCCGGGAGTTT
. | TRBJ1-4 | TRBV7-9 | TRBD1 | CASSSTDRGHEKLFF | TGTGCCAGCAGCTCAACAGACAGGGGGCATGAAAAACTGTTTTTT
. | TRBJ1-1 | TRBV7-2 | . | CASSFQGRGTEAFF | TGTGCCAGCAGCTTTCAGGGAAGGGGCACTGAAGCTTTCTTT
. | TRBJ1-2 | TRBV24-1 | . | CATSDFGRSYGYTF | TGTGCCACCAGTGATTTCGGCAGGTCCTATGGCTACACCTTC
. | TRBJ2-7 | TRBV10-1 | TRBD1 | CASSRDRGYEQYF | TGCGCCAGCAGTCGGGACAGGGGCTACGAGCAGTACTTC
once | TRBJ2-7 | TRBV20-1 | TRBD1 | CSASPAGGTYEQYF | TGCAGTGCTAGTCCCGCAGGGGGCACCTACGAGCAGTACTTC
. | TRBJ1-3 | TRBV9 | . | CASSVRSGGSGNTIYF | TGTGCCAGCAGCGTGAGGTCTGGAGGCTCTGGAAACACCATATATTTT
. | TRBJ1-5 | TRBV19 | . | CASSIRRNQPQHF | TGTGCCAGTAGTATAAGACGCAATCAGCCCCAGCATTTT
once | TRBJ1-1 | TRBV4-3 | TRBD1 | CASSLRTGRWNTEAFF | TGCGCCAGCAGCCTGAGGACAGGGCGATGGAACACTGAAGCTTTCTTT
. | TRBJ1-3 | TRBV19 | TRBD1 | CASSTGGPGNTIYF | TGTGCCAGTAGCACAGGGGGCCCTGGAAACACCATATATTTT
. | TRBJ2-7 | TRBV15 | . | CATSRDPGVSSYEQYF | TGTGCCACCAGCAGAGATCCAGGGGTAAGCTCCTACGAGCAGTACTTC
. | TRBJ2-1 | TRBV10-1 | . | CASSEAAAAEDRRYNEQFF | TGCGCCAGCAGTGAGGCGGCGGCAGCCGAAGACAGACGATACAATGAGCAGTTCTTC
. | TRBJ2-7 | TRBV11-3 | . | CASSFRAGTPYEQYF | TGTGCCAGCAGCTTTAGGGCGGGTACTCCCTACGAGCAGTACTTC
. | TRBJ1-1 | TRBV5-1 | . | CASSLAPGMDTEAFF | TGCGCCAGCAGCTTGGCACCGGGTATGGACACTGAAGCTTTCTTT
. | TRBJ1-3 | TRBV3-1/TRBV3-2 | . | CASSQGGGNTIYF | TGTGCCAGCAGCCAAGGAGGTGGGAACACCATATATTTT
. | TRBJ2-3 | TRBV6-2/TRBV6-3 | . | CASSYFSAGDTQYF | TGTGCCAGCAGTTATTTTTCGGCAGGAGATACGCAGTATTTT
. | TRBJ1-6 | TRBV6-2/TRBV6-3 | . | CASSYSIVSSYNSPLHF | TGTGCCAGCAGTTACTCGATTGTCAGCTCCTATAATTCACCCCTCCACTTT
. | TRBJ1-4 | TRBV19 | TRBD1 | CASSPGQTNEKLFF | TGTGCCAGTAGTCCGGGACAGACAAATGAAAAACTGTTTTTT
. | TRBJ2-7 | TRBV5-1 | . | CASSLSWATALPYEQYF | TGCGCCAGCAGCTTGTCCTGGGCGACAGCACTACCCTACGAGCAGTACTTC
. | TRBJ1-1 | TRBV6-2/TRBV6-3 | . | CASSYSSRDMNTEAFF | TGTGCCAGCAGTTACTCGAGTAGGGACATGAACACTGAAGCTTTCTTT
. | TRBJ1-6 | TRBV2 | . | CASSDARRGDNSPLHF | TGTGCCAGCAGTGATGCTAGGAGGGGGGATAATTCACCCCTCCACTTT
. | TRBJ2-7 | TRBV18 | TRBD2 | CASSRPGLAPHEQYF | TGTGCCAGCTCACGGCCGGGACTAGCTCCCCACGAGCAGTACTTC
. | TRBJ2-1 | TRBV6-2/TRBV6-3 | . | CASSYSTAGYNEQFF | TGTGCCAGCAGTTACTCGACCGCAGGATACAATGAGCAGTTCTTC
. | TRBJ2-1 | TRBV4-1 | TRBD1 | CASSLGQGNEQFF | TGCGCCAGCAGCCTAGGACAGGGCAATGAGCAGTTCTTC
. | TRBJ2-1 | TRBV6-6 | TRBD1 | CASSMDRSSYNEQFF | TGTGCCAGCAGTATGGACAGGTCCTCCTACAATGAGCAGTTCTTC
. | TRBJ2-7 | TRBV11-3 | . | CASSLDGGKEQYF | TGTGCCAGCAGCTTAGATGGCGGGAAAGAGCAGTACTTC
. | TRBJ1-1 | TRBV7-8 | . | CASSGGWDTEAFF | TGTGCCAGCAGTGGGGGGTGGGACACTGAAGCTTTCTTT
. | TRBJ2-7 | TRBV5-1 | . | CASSLALVTEQYF | TGCGCCAGCAGCTTGGCACTAGTTACCGAGCAGTACTTC